Listed below are T cell receptor beta chains from one sample, sequenced in a study of T cell responses to AZD1222 COVID-19 vaccine. The data were produced by immunoSEQ multiplex PCR, yet TCRdb's version contains in-frame clones alone and is incomplete. The sample lists approximately 120,000 clones; about 87% were seen once. The input for sequencing was peripheral blood, taken on day 0 of AZD1222 vaccination. The receptor source for this set is an adult in good health. Both conserved end residues are part of each CDR3. Fields, in order: J gene, V gene, D gene, clone size, CDR3 DNA, CDR3 protein. D genes are given only for firm matches. Size is omitted from some rows. Given values are once, few, many or a class for expanded clones.

j_call: TRBJ2-3
v_call: TRBV6-5
d_call: NA
clone_size: NA
cdr3_nt: TGTGCCAGCAGTTCCCGAGGGGGTATTGATACAGATACGCAGTATTTT
cdr3_aa: CASSSRGGIDTDTQYF

j_call: TRBJ2-2
v_call: TRBV6-1
d_call: NA
clone_size: NA
cdr3_nt: TGTGCCAGCAGTCCCACTGGAGTCACCGGGGAGCTGTTTTTT
cdr3_aa: CASSPTGVTGELFF

j_call: TRBJ2-5
v_call: TRBV28
d_call: TRBD2
clone_size: NA
cdr3_nt: TGTGCCAGCAGTGCGCTAGCGGGAAAAGAGACCCAGTACTTC
cdr3_aa: CASSALAGKETQYF

j_call: TRBJ1-6
v_call: TRBV7-8
d_call: TRBD1
clone_size: NA
cdr3_nt: TGTGCCAGCAGCGTCCGGACAGGCGGAGGCTCACCCCTCCACTTT
cdr3_aa: CASSVRTGGGSPLHF

j_call: TRBJ2-1
v_call: TRBV5-1
d_call: TRBD2
clone_size: once
cdr3_nt: TGCGCCAGCAGCACGGGACTAGCGGGGGGGCGACAGAATGAGCAGTTCTTC
cdr3_aa: CASSTGLAGGRQNEQFF

j_call: TRBJ2-1
v_call: TRBV5-1
d_call: TRBD2
clone_size: NA
cdr3_nt: TGCGCCAGCAGCCCTGTAGCGGGAGGTGCGGGTGAGCAGTTCTTC
cdr3_aa: CASSPVAGGAGEQFF

j_call: TRBJ2-7
v_call: TRBV3-1/TRBV3-2
d_call: NA
clone_size: NA
cdr3_nt: TGTGCCAGCAGCTCCCGGGACTTGTACAACTACGAGCAGTACTTC
cdr3_aa: CASSSRDLYNYEQYF

j_call: TRBJ1-1
v_call: TRBV2
d_call: NA
clone_size: NA
cdr3_nt: TGTGCCAGCAGTGTACAGGTTAGCACTGAAGCTTTCTTT
cdr3_aa: CASSVQVSTEAFF

j_call: TRBJ2-5
v_call: TRBV6-2/TRBV6-3
d_call: NA
clone_size: NA
cdr3_nt: TGTGCCAGCAGTTACTGGCGGGAGACCCAGTACTTC
cdr3_aa: CASSYWRETQYF

j_call: TRBJ1-1
v_call: TRBV5-1
d_call: NA
clone_size: NA
cdr3_nt: TGCACCAGCAGCCCCCGCCGGGAGAACACTGAAGCTTTCTTT
cdr3_aa: CTSSPRRENTEAFF

j_call: TRBJ1-6
v_call: TRBV27
d_call: NA
clone_size: NA
cdr3_nt: TGTGCCAGCGGGAACAGGGAAGGCAATTCACCCCTCCACTTT
cdr3_aa: CASGNREGNSPLHF

j_call: TRBJ1-5
v_call: TRBV27
d_call: NA
clone_size: NA
cdr3_nt: TGTGCCAGCAGTTTAGCCAGGTATAATCAGCCCCAGCATTTT
cdr3_aa: CASSLARYNQPQHF

j_call: TRBJ2-7
v_call: TRBV12-3/TRBV12-4
d_call: NA
clone_size: NA
cdr3_nt: TGTGCCAGCCGGCGGGGCCCTCAATACGAGCAGTACTTC
cdr3_aa: CASRRGPQYEQYF

j_call: TRBJ1-1
v_call: TRBV20-1
d_call: NA
clone_size: NA
cdr3_nt: TGCAGTGCCGCCTTGAACACTGAAGCTTTCTTT
cdr3_aa: CSAALNTEAFF

j_call: TRBJ2-7
v_call: TRBV20-1
d_call: TRBD1
clone_size: NA
cdr3_nt: TGCAGTGCTAGTCCTGGCAGGGGGTCGAGCTCCTACGAGCAGTACTTC
cdr3_aa: CSASPGRGSSSYEQYF

j_call: TRBJ1-4
v_call: TRBV27
d_call: NA
clone_size: NA
cdr3_nt: TGTGCCAGCAGTTCCCAGGGCCCCGCAACTAATGAAAAACTGTTTTTT
cdr3_aa: CASSSQGPATNEKLFF

j_call: TRBJ2-7
v_call: TRBV30
d_call: TRBD2
clone_size: NA
cdr3_nt: TGTGCCTGGAGTCTCTCAGCGGGGGTCTACGAGCAGTACTTC
cdr3_aa: CAWSLSAGVYEQYF

j_call: TRBJ2-4
v_call: TRBV6-2/TRBV6-3
d_call: NA
clone_size: NA
cdr3_nt: TGTGCCAGCAGTTACAACCCCGAAAACATTCAGTACTTC
cdr3_aa: CASSYNPENIQYF

j_call: TRBJ2-1
v_call: TRBV27
d_call: NA
clone_size: NA
cdr3_nt: TGTGCCAGCAGAGGAGACAGGCACAATGAGCAGTTCTTC
cdr3_aa: CASRGDRHNEQFF

j_call: TRBJ2-1
v_call: TRBV9
d_call: NA
clone_size: NA
cdr3_nt: TGTGCCAGCAGCCGGAGGGAGTACAATGAGCAGTTCTTC
cdr3_aa: CASSRREYNEQFF

j_call: TRBJ2-1
v_call: TRBV3-1/TRBV3-2
d_call: TRBD2
clone_size: NA
cdr3_nt: TGTGCCAGCAGCTACCGGACTAGCGGAGTAAATTACAATGAGCAGTTCTTC
cdr3_aa: CASSYRTSGVNYNEQFF

j_call: TRBJ2-1
v_call: TRBV5-5
d_call: NA
clone_size: NA
cdr3_nt: TGTGCCAGCAGCTTGGGGGGAGCCTCCTACAATGAGCAGTTCTTC
cdr3_aa: CASSLGGASYNEQFF

j_call: TRBJ2-7
v_call: TRBV6-5
d_call: NA
clone_size: NA
cdr3_nt: TGTGCCAGCAGTTACTCGAGGCAAAGCTACGAGCAGTACTTC
cdr3_aa: CASSYSRQSYEQYF

j_call: TRBJ1-2
v_call: TRBV6-5
d_call: NA
clone_size: NA
cdr3_nt: TGTGCCAGCAGTTACTCCACGGCGGGGCTCCACTATGGCTACACCTTC
cdr3_aa: CASSYSTAGLHYGYTF

j_call: TRBJ2-7
v_call: TRBV6-4
d_call: NA
clone_size: NA
cdr3_nt: TGTGCCAGCACCAAACAGGGCCCCTCCTCCTACGAGCAGTACTTC
cdr3_aa: CASTKQGPSSYEQYF

j_call: TRBJ1-3
v_call: TRBV7-2
d_call: NA
clone_size: few
cdr3_nt: TGTGCCAGCAGCTTAGGGTTCGCAGGCCGAGGAAACACCATATATTTT
cdr3_aa: CASSLGFAGRGNTIYF

j_call: TRBJ1-1
v_call: TRBV19
d_call: TRBD1
clone_size: once
cdr3_nt: TGTGCCAGTAGCCAAAATACAGGGGACATTGAAGCTTTCTTT
cdr3_aa: CASSQNTGDIEAFF

j_call: TRBJ1-5
v_call: TRBV6-5
d_call: NA
clone_size: NA
cdr3_nt: TGTGCCAGCAGTTTCAAACTCAGGGGTCAGCCCCAGCATTTT
cdr3_aa: CASSFKLRGQPQHF

j_call: TRBJ2-5
v_call: TRBV29-1
d_call: TRBD1
clone_size: NA
cdr3_nt: TGCAGCACCGGACAGGTGATAGGAGAGACCCAGTACTTC
cdr3_aa: CSTGQVIGETQYF

j_call: TRBJ2-7
v_call: TRBV7-9
d_call: NA
clone_size: NA
cdr3_nt: TGTGCCAGCAGCCCTCCCCCACTAGACTTC
cdr3_aa: CASSPPPLDF

j_call: TRBJ2-7
v_call: TRBV28
d_call: NA
clone_size: NA
cdr3_nt: TGTGCCAGCAGCTCCCGGCGCTACGAGCAGTACTTC
cdr3_aa: CASSSRRYEQYF

j_call: TRBJ2-7
v_call: TRBV2
d_call: TRBD1
clone_size: NA
cdr3_nt: TGTGCCAGCAGGGAGGGACAGGACCTTTCCTACGAGCAGTACTTC
cdr3_aa: CASREGQDLSYEQYF

j_call: TRBJ2-1
v_call: TRBV5-4
d_call: TRBD2
clone_size: NA
cdr3_nt: TGTGCCAGCAGCTTACTAGCGGGAGTGCGCAACAATGAGCAGTTCTTC
cdr3_aa: CASSLLAGVRNNEQFF

j_call: TRBJ1-2
v_call: TRBV5-4
d_call: NA
clone_size: NA
cdr3_nt: TGTGCCAGCAGCTTGGCCGTGGAAAACTATGGCTACACCTTC
cdr3_aa: CASSLAVENYGYTF

j_call: TRBJ2-2
v_call: TRBV28
d_call: NA
clone_size: NA
cdr3_nt: TGTGCCAGCAGTCCAAGAGCCGGGGAGCTGTTTTTT
cdr3_aa: CASSPRAGELFF

j_call: TRBJ2-7
v_call: TRBV7-8
d_call: NA
clone_size: NA
cdr3_nt: TGTGCCAGCAGCTTAGTCGGGAGTGGATCCTACGAGCAGTACTTC
cdr3_aa: CASSLVGSGSYEQYF